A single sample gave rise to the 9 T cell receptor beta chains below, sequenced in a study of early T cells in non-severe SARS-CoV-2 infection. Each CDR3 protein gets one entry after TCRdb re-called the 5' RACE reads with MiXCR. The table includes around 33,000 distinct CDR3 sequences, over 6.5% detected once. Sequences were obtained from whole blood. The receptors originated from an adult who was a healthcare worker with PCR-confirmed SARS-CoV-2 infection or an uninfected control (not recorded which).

CDR3: CASSSKVAGRNEQFF. DNA for the CDR3: TGTGCCAGCAGTTCGAAGGTAGCGGGACGGAATGAGCAGTTCTTC. The chain uses TRBV28 and TRBJ2-1; 8 positions agree with TRBD2. Losses at the gene ends were 4 bases for V and 7 bases for J; bases not matched to a gene: 9. Germline CDR1 MDHEN, CDR2 SYDVKM. The CDR3 runs 15 residues. Looking up the rest from reference TRBV28 and TRBJ2-1 gives the full variable domain: DVKVTQSSRYLVKRTGEKVFLECVQDMDHENMFWYRQDPGLGLRLIYFSYDVKMKEKGDIPEGYSVSREKKERFSLILESASTNQTSMYLCASSSKVAGRNEQFFGPGTRLTVL.

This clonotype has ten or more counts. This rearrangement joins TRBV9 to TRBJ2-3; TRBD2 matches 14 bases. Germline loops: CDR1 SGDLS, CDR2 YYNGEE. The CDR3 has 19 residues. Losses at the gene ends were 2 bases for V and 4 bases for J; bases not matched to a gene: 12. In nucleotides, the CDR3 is TGTGCCAGCAGCGTGCGACCGGGACTAGCGGGAGATGGGTCAGATACGCAGTATTTT. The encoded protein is CASSVRPGLAGDGSDTQYF.

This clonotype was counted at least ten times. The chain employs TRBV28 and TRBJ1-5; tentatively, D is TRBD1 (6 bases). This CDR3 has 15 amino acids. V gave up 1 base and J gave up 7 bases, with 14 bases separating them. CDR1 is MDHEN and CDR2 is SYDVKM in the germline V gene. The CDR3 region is CASSLSGHVVQPQHF. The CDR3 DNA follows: TGTGCCAGCAGTTTATCGGGACACGTAGTCCAGCCCCAGCATTTT. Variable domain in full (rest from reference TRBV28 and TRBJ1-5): DVKVTQSSRYLVKRTGEKVFLECVQDMDHENMFWYRQDPGLGLRLIYFSYDVKMKEKGDIPEGYSVSREKKERFSLILESASTNQTSMYLCASSLSGHVVQPQHFGDGTRLSIL.

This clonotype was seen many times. CDR3 amino acids: CASSADSFYEQYF. CDR3 bases: TGTGCCAGCAGCGCTGACAGCTTTTACGAGCAGTACTTC. The V call is TRBV5-4, the J call TRBJ2-7; D possibly corresponds to TRBD1 (5 bases). Germline V CDR1 and CDR2: SGHNT, YYREEE (reference sequence). V lost 4 bases, J lost 4 bases, and 12 bases lay in between. The CDR3 extends over 13 amino acids.

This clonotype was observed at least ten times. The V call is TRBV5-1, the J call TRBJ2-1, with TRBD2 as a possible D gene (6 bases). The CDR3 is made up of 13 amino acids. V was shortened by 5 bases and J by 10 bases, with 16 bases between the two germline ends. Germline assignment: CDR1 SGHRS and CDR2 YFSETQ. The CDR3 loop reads CASSLGLLREQFF. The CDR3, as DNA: TGCGCCAGCAGTCTAGGACTACTCAGGGAGCAGTTCTTC.

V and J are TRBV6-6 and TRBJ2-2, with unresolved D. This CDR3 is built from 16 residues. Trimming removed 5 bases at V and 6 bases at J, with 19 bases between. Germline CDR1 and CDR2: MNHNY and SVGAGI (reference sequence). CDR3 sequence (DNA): TGTGCCAGCAGTACCGTACCCCCCCCCGGGTCCGGGGAGCTGTTTTTT. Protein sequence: CASSTVPPPGSGELFF.

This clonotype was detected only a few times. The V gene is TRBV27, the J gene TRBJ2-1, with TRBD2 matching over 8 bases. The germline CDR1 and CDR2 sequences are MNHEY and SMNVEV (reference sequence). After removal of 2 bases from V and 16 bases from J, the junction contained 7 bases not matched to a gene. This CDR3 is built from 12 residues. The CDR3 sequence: CASSLAGGRNFF. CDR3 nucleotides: TGTGCCAGCAGTTTAGCGGGAGGAAGGAACTTCTTC.

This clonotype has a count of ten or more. The CDR3 is CSARTGVSQETQYF. The DNA of the CDR3 is TGCAGTGCTAGAACGGGAGTGTCCCAAGAGACCCAGTACTTC. V and J are TRBV20-1 and TRBJ2-5, with D tentatively TRBD2 (6 bases). The CDR3 consists of 14 residues. Per the germline V gene, CDR1 is DFQATT and CDR2 is SNEGSKA (reference sequence). The ends were cut back, 2 bases at V and 1 base at J, with 11 bases in the middle.

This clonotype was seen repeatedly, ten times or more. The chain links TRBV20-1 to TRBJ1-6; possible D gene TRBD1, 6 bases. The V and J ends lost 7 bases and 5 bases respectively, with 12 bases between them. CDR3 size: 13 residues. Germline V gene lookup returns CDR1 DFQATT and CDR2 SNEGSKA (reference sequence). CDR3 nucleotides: TGCAGTGTAAGAGGGGGTCATAATTCACCCCTCCACTTT. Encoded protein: CSVRGGHNSPLHF.